A selection of T cell receptor beta chains follows, all from one sample in a study of T cell responses to AZD1222 COVID-19 vaccine. This table comes from immunoSEQ multiplex PCR, and its TCRdb copy is limited to in-frame clones, with some not included. Among roughly 90,000 clones, 86% were seen once, and the ten largest hold roughly 6.5%. Source: peripheral blood, taken on day 0 of AZD1222 vaccination. These receptors were obtained from an adult in good health. The CDR3 runs from the conserved cysteine through the conserved F or W. Fields, in order: V gene, clone size, D gene, J gene, CDR3 protein, CDR3 DNA. D genes are given only for firm matches. Where a row states a size, it is once, few, many or the class of an expanded clone; other rows omit it.

V: TRBV19; size: -; D: -; J: TRBJ1-1; CDR3: CASIRGTEAFF; DNA: TGTGCCAGTATTAGGGGGACTGAAGCTTTCTTT
V: TRBV4-1; size: -; D: -; J: TRBJ2-7; CDR3: CASSLDSAYEQYF; DNA: TGCGCCAGCAGCCTTGACAGTGCCTACGAGCAGTACTTC
V: TRBV20-1; size: few; D: TRBD1; J: TRBJ1-5; CDR3: CSASGQVNPNQPQHF; DNA: TGCAGTGCTAGTGGACAGGTCAACCCCAATCAGCCCCAGCATTTT
V: TRBV6-2/TRBV6-3; size: -; D: -; J: TRBJ2-2; CDR3: CASSYQPDRPNTGELFF; DNA: TGTGCCAGCAGTTACCAACCCGACAGGCCGAACACCGGGGAGCTGTTTTTT
V: TRBV5-1; size: once; D: -; J: TRBJ1-5; CDR3: CASSPGLTTTSNQPQHF; DNA: TGCGCCAGCAGCCCGGGACTTACCACGACTAGCAATCAGCCCCAGCATTTT
V: TRBV30; size: -; D: TRBD1; J: TRBJ1-3; CDR3: CGMDTGAGNTIYF; DNA: TGTGGCATGGACACAGGGGCTGGAAACACCATATATTTT
V: TRBV11-2; size: -; D: -; J: TRBJ2-7; CDR3: CASSLDFNGPYEQYF; DNA: TGTGCCAGCAGCTTAGATTTTAACGGACCCTACGAGCAGTACTTC
V: TRBV10-3; size: -; D: -; J: TRBJ2-7; CDR3: CAISDWQATYEQYF; DNA: TGTGCCATCAGTGATTGGCAGGCGACCTACGAGCAGTACTTC
V: TRBV6-5; size: once; D: TRBD1; J: TRBJ2-7; CDR3: CASRRDSNYEQYF; DNA: TGTGCCAGCAGGAGGGACAGCAACTACGAGCAGTACTTC
V: TRBV11-3; size: -; D: -; J: TRBJ1-1; CDR3: CASSLERFGEAFF; DNA: TGTGCCAGCAGCTTAGAGAGATTCGGTGAAGCTTTCTTT
V: TRBV4-3; size: -; D: -; J: TRBJ2-5; CDR3: CASSQDTAGEETQYF; DNA: TGCGCCAGCAGCCAAGATACAGCAGGGGAAGAGACCCAGTACTTC
V: TRBV4-3; size: few; D: -; J: TRBJ2-7; CDR3: CASSPAGEQYF; DNA: TGCGCCAGCAGCCCCGCGGGGGAGCAGTACTTC
V: TRBV18; size: -; D: TRBD2; J: TRBJ2-3; CDR3: CASSATSGTRTDTQYF; DNA: TGTGCCAGCTCAGCGACTAGCGGGACCCGCACAGATACGCAGTATTTT
V: TRBV5-6; size: -; D: -; J: TRBJ1-5; CDR3: CASSLWGRDNQPQHF; DNA: TGTGCCAGCAGCTTATGGGGGAGGGACAATCAGCCCCAGCATTTT
V: TRBV7-2; size: -; D: TRBD1; J: TRBJ1-6; CDR3: CASSLLQGAESPLHF; DNA: TGTGCCAGCAGCTTATTACAGGGGGCGGAATCACCCCTCCACTTT
V: TRBV18; size: few; D: TRBD2; J: TRBJ2-1; CDR3: CASSPQRTSGHPEGSYNEQFF; DNA: TGTGCCAGCTCACCGCAAAGGACTAGCGGACACCCCGAGGGCTCCTACAATGAGCAGTTCTTC
V: TRBV29-1; size: -; D: -; J: TRBJ1-1; CDR3: CSVDKAGNTEAFF; DNA: TGCAGCGTTGACAAGGCAGGGAACACTGAAGCTTTCTTT
V: TRBV2; size: few; D: -; J: TRBJ1-1; CDR3: CASSDNRVDMNTEAFF; DNA: TGTGCCAGCAGTGATAACAGGGTCGACATGAACACTGAAGCTTTCTTT
V: TRBV18; size: -; D: TRBD1; J: TRBJ2-2; CDR3: CASSLGQGNTGELFF; DNA: TGTGCCAGCTCACTGGGACAGGGGAACACCGGGGAGCTGTTTTTT
V: TRBV4-1; size: few; D: -; J: TRBJ1-5; CDR3: CASSFRTQSNQPQHF; DNA: TGCGCCAGCAGCTTCCGGACCCAAAGCAATCAGCCCCAGCATTTT
V: TRBV30; size: -; D: TRBD1; J: TRBJ1-6; CDR3: CAWQQGADSPLHF; DNA: TGTGCCTGGCAACAGGGGGCTGATTCACCCCTCCACTTT
V: TRBV7-2; size: -; D: TRBD1; J: TRBJ1-2; CDR3: CASSPGDRRGYTF; DNA: TGTGCCAGCAGCCCGGGGGACAGGCGGGGCTACACCTTC